A selection of T cell receptor beta chains follows, all from one sample in a study of blood T cells in healthy people across ages. One entry per CDR3 protein results from TCRdb running MiXCR on the 5' RACE reads. The sample yields about 400,000 distinct CDR3 sequences, about 49% seen once. The specimen was blood. All receptors come from a man in his fifties or sixties in good health. Both conserved end residues are part of each CDR3. Fields, in order: V gene, J gene, clone size, D gene, CDR3 protein, CDR3 DNA. The D gene is left open where the match is weak. Some rows have no size entry. The others give once, few or many, or a class for an expanded clone.

TRBV4-2	TRBJ2-7	many	NA	CASSQDPLSYEQYF	TGTGCCAGCAGCCAAGATCCTCTCTCCTACGAGCAGTACTTC
TRBV6-2/TRBV6-3	TRBJ1-5	NA	TRBD1	CASSYSLQGRANQPQHF	TGTGCCAGCAGTTACTCGTTACAGGGGAGGGCCAATCAGCCCCAGCATTTT
TRBV27	TRBJ2-7	few	NA	CASSSRSSRDSYEQYF	TGTGCCAGCAGTTCACGCTCATCGCGGGACTCCTACGAGCAGTACTTC
TRBV7-8	TRBJ1-5	NA	NA	CASSLGGSNNQPQHF	TGTGCCAGCAGCTTGGGGGGCAGTAACAATCAGCCCCAGCATTTT
TRBV28	TRBJ1-2	NA	NA	CASSLKGPWLYGYTF	TGTGCCAGCAGTTTAAAGGGCCCTTGGCTCTATGGCTACACCTTC
TRBV25-1	TRBJ2-3	few	NA	CASSDWQGTDTQYF	TGTGCCAGCAGTGACTGGCAGGGGACAGATACGCAGTATTTT
TRBV7-2	TRBJ2-1	NA	TRBD2	CASSLVFSGSSYNEQFF	TGTGCCAGCAGCTTAGTGTTCAGCGGGAGCTCCTACAATGAGCAGTTCTTC
TRBV5-6	TRBJ2-3	NA	NA	CASSLDHGTTGGTDTQYF	TGTGCCAGCAGCTTGGACCACGGGACAACGGGTGGCACAGATACGCAGTATTTT
TRBV7-6	TRBJ2-7	few	NA	CASSRGQLSGEQYF	TGTGCCAGCAGCCGCGGACAGCTCTCTGGCGAGCAGTACTTC
TRBV25-1	TRBJ2-5	NA	NA	CASGESRRIQETQYF	TGTGCCAGCGGTGAATCTCGCAGGATCCAAGAGACCCAGTACTTC
TRBV28	TRBJ2-7	NA	TRBD2	CASSLSPRAGSYEQYF	TGTGCCAGCAGTCTCTCCCCTAGAGCGGGGTCCTACGAGCAGTACTTC
TRBV7-8	TRBJ2-7	few	NA	CASSITEDYEQYF	TGTGCCAGCTCTATTACGGAGGACTACGAGCAGTACTTC
TRBV4-2	TRBJ2-1	NA	TRBD2	CASSQVLAGTYNEQFF	TGTGCCAGCAGCCAAGTCCTAGCGGGGACCTACAATGAGCAGTTCTTC
TRBV11-3	TRBJ2-7	few	NA	CASSLDRGPIYEQYF	TGTGCCAGCAGCTTAGACAGGGGTCCTATCTACGAGCAGTACTTC
TRBV28	TRBJ2-1	NA	NA	CASSSWDESTNEQFF	TGTGCCAGCAGTTCCTGGGATGAGTCCACCAATGAGCAGTTCTTC
TRBV5-1	TRBJ1-1	few	TRBD1	CASSLDGRGQGHTEAFF	TGCGCCAGCAGCTTGGACGGGAGGGGGCAGGGCCACACTGAAGCTTTCTTT
TRBV6-5	TRBJ1-2	many	NA	CASSLLQSGPNYGYTF	TGTGCCAGCAGTTTATTACAATCGGGGCCCAACTATGGCTACACCTTC
TRBV20-1	TRBJ2-3	NA	NA	CSASLVTDTQYF	TGCAGTGCTAGTCTAGTGACAGATACGCAGTATTTT
TRBV6-6	TRBJ1-2	NA	TRBD1	CASSYLKGQGRGYTF	TGTGCCAGCAGTTACCTGAAAGGACAGGGCAGGGGCTACACCTTC
TRBV29-1	TRBJ2-3	NA	NA	CSVEDQVGPRWGSTQYF	TGCAGCGTTGAAGATCAAGTTGGGCCCCGGTGGGGTAGTACGCAGTATTTT
TRBV28	TRBJ2-5	few	TRBD2	CASTPLPRLAAKQETQYF	TGTGCCAGCACTCCCCTCCCGAGGCTAGCGGCTAAACAAGAGACCCAGTACTTC
TRBV5-1	TRBJ2-5	once	NA	CASSLMGDRETQYF	TGCGCCAGCAGCTTGATGGGGGATCGAGAGACCCAGTACTTC
TRBV4-3	TRBJ2-1	NA	NA	CASSQAYWGREPTEQFF	TGCGCCAGCAGCCAGGCCTACTGGGGGCGGGAGCCCACCGAGCAGTTCTTC
TRBV4-3	TRBJ2-6	NA	NA	CASSQERGGYSGANVLTF	TGCGCCAGCAGCCAAGAGCGAGGAGGGTACTCTGGGGCCAACGTCCTGACTTTC
TRBV20-1	TRBJ2-3	once	TRBD2	CSANTGLAGAEDTQYF	TGCAGTGCAAACACGGGACTAGCGGGAGCCGAAGATACGCAGTATTTT
TRBV29-1	TRBJ2-1	NA	TRBD2	CSGSGRAGDEQFF	TGCAGCGGGAGCGGGAGGGCCGGGGATGAGCAGTTCTTC
TRBV2	TRBJ2-1	NA	TRBD2	CASTKRGGYNEQFF	TGTGCCAGCACTAAGCGGGGGGGGTACAATGAGCAGTTCTTC
TRBV6-5	TRBJ2-3	once	NA	CASSPLERLTDTQYF	TGTGCCAGCAGCCCCTTGGAGCGCCTCACAGATACGCAGTATTTT
TRBV28	TRBJ2-7	once	TRBD2	CASSFPRSGGPYEQYF	TGTGCCAGCAGTTTCCCCCGGAGCGGGGGACCCTACGAGCAGTACTTC
TRBV5-1	TRBJ2-3	NA	NA	CASSAGMGTDTQYF	TGCGCCAGCAGTGCGGGGATGGGCACAGATACGCAGTATTTT
TRBV7-9	TRBJ2-1	NA	TRBD1	CASSLSITGGPYNEQFF	TGTGCCAGCAGCTTATCCATAACAGGGGGGCCTTACAATGAGCAGTTCTTC
TRBV6-4	TRBJ1-2	NA	NA	CASSDSGDANYGYTF	TGTGCCAGCAGTGACTCAGGCGATGCTAACTATGGCTACACCTTC
TRBV18	TRBJ2-7	NA	NA	CASSPGGTPHEQYF	TGTGCCAGCTCACCAGGAGGGACACCACACGAGCAGTACTTC
TRBV27	TRBJ2-5	NA	TRBD2	CASGPGLAGGETQYF	TGTGCCAGCGGACCCGGACTAGCGGGAGGAGAGACCCAGTACTTC
TRBV6-2/TRBV6-3	TRBJ2-4	NA	TRBD2	CASSYGGRSKNIQYF	TGTGCCAGCAGTTACGGCGGGAGAAGTAAAAACATTCAGTACTTC
TRBV28	TRBJ2-7	many	TRBD1	CAARTGTGQPYEQYF	TGTGCCGCCCGGACGGGGACAGGCCAACCCTACGAGCAGTACTTC
TRBV12-5	TRBJ2-7	NA	TRBD2	CASGRTSGLYEQYF	TGTGCTAGTGGCAGGACTAGCGGACTTTACGAGCAGTACTTC
TRBV5-1	TRBJ2-7	few	TRBD2	CASSRTSGNSYEQYF	TGCGCCAGCAGCCGGACTAGCGGAAACTCCTACGAGCAGTACTTC
TRBV20-1	TRBJ1-1	NA	TRBD1	CSARVSGGSFNTEAFF	TGCAGTGCTAGGGTCTCAGGGGGCTCTTTCAACACTGAAGCTTTCTTT
TRBV7-2	TRBJ2-7	NA	TRBD1	CASSAGTGSSYEQYF	TGTGCCAGCAGCGCAGGGACAGGGAGCTCCTACGAGCAGTACTTC
TRBV27	TRBJ2-7	NA	TRBD2	CASSLGRGGPYEQYF	TGTGCCAGCAGTTTAGGACGGGGGGGACCTTACGAGCAGTACTTC
TRBV6-2/TRBV6-3	TRBJ2-5	few	NA	CASSTRLVPETQYF	TGTGCCAGCAGTACCAGACTAGTCCCAGAGACCCAGTACTTC
TRBV3-1	TRBJ1-2	NA	TRBD1	CASSQSLLGGGYGYTF	TGTGCCAGCAGCCAAAGTCTTTTAGGGGGCGGCTATGGCTACACCTTC
TRBV28	TRBJ2-3	few	NA	CASSSRTRPTDTQYF	TGTGCCAGCAGTTCACGTACCAGGCCCACAGATACGCAGTATTTT
TRBV7-2	TRBJ2-7	NA	NA	CASSLDYRSYEQYF	TGTGCCAGCAGCTTAGATTACCGCTCCTACGAGCAGTACTTC
TRBV20-1	TRBJ1-1	NA	NA	CSARDHPEAFF	TGCAGTGCTAGAGATCACCCTGAAGCTTTCTTT
TRBV7-2	TRBJ2-3	NA	NA	CASSLWADTQYF	TGTGCCAGCAGCTTATGGGCAGATACGCAGTATTTT
TRBV28	TRBJ2-7	NA	TRBD1	CASSGDRVGFAYYEQYF	TGTGCCAGCAGTGGGGACAGGGTAGGCTTCGCCTACTACGAGCAGTACTTC
TRBV7-3	TRBJ2-5	NA	NA	CASSLTGVGTPREETQYF	TGTGCCAGCAGCTTAACGGGGGTGGGGACTCCGAGGGAAGAGACCCAGTACTTC